Listed below are T cell receptor beta chains from one sample, sequenced in a study of T-cell memory formation after mild COVID-19. TCRdb ran MiXCR on the 5' RACE reads and lists one entry per CDR3 protein. The sample has over 450,000 distinct CDR3 sequences; around 21% are singletons. Sequencing was performed on PBMCs or a T cell subset sorted from them (not recorded which). Every receptor here comes from an adult woman who had mild COVID-19 (a few samples of this study predate the infection). Cell type and time point are not known. Both conserved end residues are part of each CDR3. A D gene is named only where the DNA matches it firmly. Clone size appears in some rows only: once, few, many, or a class for an expanded clone.

V	J	size	D	CDR3	DNA
TRBV6-5	TRBJ2-2	NA	TRBD2	CASRRTSRNTGELFF	TGTGCCAGCAGACGGACTAGCCGAAACACCGGGGAGCTGTTTTTT
TRBV6-2/TRBV6-3	TRBJ2-2	few	TRBD1	CASSYTGTGGSGELFF	TGTGCCAGCAGTTACACCGGGACAGGGGGCTCCGGGGAGCTGTTTTTT
TRBV7-8	TRBJ1-1	many	NA	CASSHGTFVEAFF	TGTGCCAGCAGCCACGGGACATTCGTTGAAGCTTTCTTT
TRBV12-3/TRBV12-4	TRBJ2-3	NA	NA	CASSLEGGWTMASTDTQYF	TGTGCCAGCAGCCTGGAGGGGGGGTGGACTATGGCAAGCACAGATACGCAGTATTTT
TRBV3-1	TRBJ2-5	NA	NA	CASSQEDGGQYF	TGTGCCAGCAGCCAAGAGGACGGGGGCCAGTACTTC
TRBV5-8	TRBJ2-1	once	TRBD1	CASSLWTGRYNEQFF	TGTGCCAGCAGCTTGTGGACAGGGCGCTACAATGAGCAGTTCTTC
TRBV6-6	TRBJ1-2	few	TRBD1	CASSRGQGPDYGYTF	TGTGCCAGCAGCCGTGGACAGGGACCTGACTATGGCTACACCTTC
TRBV6-6	TRBJ2-7	NA	NA	CASQEDYSYEQYF	TGTGCCAGCCAGGAGGACTACTCCTACGAGCAGTACTTC
TRBV6-5	TRBJ1-2	NA	NA	CASSYGLIYGYTF	TGTGCCAGCAGTTACGGACTGATATATGGCTACACCTTC
TRBV7-3	TRBJ2-3	few	NA	CASSLGRADTDTQYF	TGTGCCAGCAGCTTAGGCAGGGCCGACACAGATACGCAGTATTTT
TRBV9	TRBJ2-1	few	NA	CASTRSGGSGYEQFF	TGTGCCAGCACCCGTAGTGGAGGGAGTGGGTATGAGCAGTTCTTC
TRBV29-1	TRBJ2-5	NA	NA	CSVEDIRSQETQYF	TGCAGCGTTGAAGATATAAGGTCCCAAGAGACCCAGTACTTC
TRBV20-1	TRBJ2-1	few	NA	CSAREPGRYNEQFF	TGCAGTGCTAGAGAGCCAGGTAGATACAATGAGCAGTTCTTC
TRBV7-9	TRBJ1-5	NA	TRBD1	CASSHDRDQPQHF	TGTGCCAGCAGCCACGACAGGGATCAGCCCCAGCATTTT
TRBV4-2	TRBJ1-1	NA	NA	CASSPEGGFGNTEAFF	TGTGCCAGCAGCCCCGAGGGGGGGTTTGGGAACACTGAAGCTTTCTTT
TRBV27	TRBJ2-3	NA	NA	CASTRGRSTDTQYF	TGTGCCAGCACACGAGGGAGAAGCACAGATACGCAGTATTTT
TRBV4-2	TRBJ2-1	few	TRBD2	CASSQPTSGSSYNEQFF	TGTGCCAGCAGCCAGCCGACTAGCGGGAGCTCCTACAATGAGCAGTTCTTC
TRBV7-2	TRBJ2-3	few	TRBD2	CASSLLWASGVADTQYF	TGTGCCAGCAGCTTATTGTGGGCTAGCGGGGTTGCAGATACGCAGTATTTT
TRBV29-1	TRBJ2-7	few	NA	CSVSTAGLPYEQYF	TGCAGCGTTAGTACAGCTGGCCTCCCCTACGAGCAGTACTTC
TRBV12-3/TRBV12-4	TRBJ2-1	NA	TRBD2	CASSLAGGWNEQFF	TGTGCCAGCAGTCTAGCGGGAGGTTGGAATGAGCAGTTCTTC
TRBV30	TRBJ2-1	NA	TRBD1	CAWDPRGSSYNEQFF	TGTGCCTGGGACCCCAGGGGGAGCTCCTACAATGAGCAGTTCTTC
TRBV5-6	TRBJ2-3	few	NA	CASSLTDGNRVDTQYF	TGTGCCAGCAGCTTGACGGACGGGAACCGAGTAGATACGCAGTATTTT
TRBV7-2	TRBJ2-1	few	NA	CASSLEAGLAYNEQFF	TGTGCCAGCAGCTTAGAGGCGGGATTAGCCTACAATGAGCAGTTCTTC
TRBV7-3	TRBJ2-7	NA	NA	CASSLSGVREQYF	TGTGCCAGCAGCTTAAGCGGGGTTCGAGAGCAGTACTTC
TRBV19	TRBJ2-7	NA	NA	CASSTTVTGSSYEQYF	TGTGCCAGTAGTACCACGGTAACGGGGAGCTCCTACGAGCAGTACTTC
TRBV5-1	TRBJ1-1	NA	TRBD1	CASSLRDRDYTEAFF	TGCGCCAGCAGCCTAAGGGACAGGGACTACACTGAAGCTTTCTTT
TRBV7-6	TRBJ2-3	NA	TRBD2	CASSTLAGGYTDTQYF	TGTGCCAGCAGCACCCTTGCCGGGGGGTACACAGATACGCAGTATTTT
TRBV12-3/TRBV12-4	TRBJ2-7	NA	NA	CASTSGVQGSYEQYF	TGTGCCAGCACCTCGGGAGTTCAGGGCTCCTACGAGCAGTACTTC
TRBV4-3	TRBJ1-1	NA	NA	CASSQESGGPRGAFF	TGCGCCAGCAGCCAAGAGTCGGGCGGACCCCGGGGAGCTTTCTTT
TRBV4-3	TRBJ2-7	NA	NA	CASSQELSRFDEQYF	TGCGCCAGCAGCCAAGAGCTTTCAAGGTTCGACGAGCAGTACTTC
TRBV7-9	TRBJ2-5	few	TRBD2	CASSLGLAGGSETQYF	TGTGCCAGCAGCTTAGGTCTAGCGGGAGGGAGCGAGACCCAGTACTTC
TRBV5-6	TRBJ1-2	many	NA	CASSEGKWARANYGYTF	TGTGCCAGCAGCGAAGGTAAATGGGCCCGAGCTAACTATGGCTACACCTTC
TRBV3-1	TRBJ2-5	NA	NA	CASSPYRDQETQYF	TGTGCCAGCAGCCCATACAGGGATCAAGAGACCCAGTACTTC
TRBV7-9	TRBJ2-3	NA	NA	CASSSGGEYTDTQYF	TGTGCCAGCAGCTCGGGCGGGGAGTACACAGATACGCAGTATTTT
TRBV19	TRBJ1-3	once	NA	CASMGLGGSGNTIYF	TGTGCCAGTATGGGTTTGGGGGGCTCTGGAAACACCATATATTTT
TRBV4-2	TRBJ1-1	NA	TRBD1	CASSQPGQGARVAFF	TGTGCCAGCAGCCAACCGGGACAGGGGGCGAGGGTAGCTTTCTTT
TRBV20-1	TRBJ2-2	NA	NA	CSARLRGELFF	TGCAGTGCCCGATTGCGGGGGGAGCTGTTTTTT
TRBV3-1	TRBJ1-1	NA	NA	CASSHGGTRNTEAFF	TGTGCCAGCAGCCACGGAGGGACACGGAACACTGAAGCTTTCTTT
TRBV12-3/TRBV12-4	TRBJ1-2	many	NA	CASSLTDYGYTF	TGTGCCAGCAGTTTGACAGACTATGGCTACACCTTC
TRBV5-1	TRBJ1-6	few	TRBD1	CASSLIGTGDNSPLHF	TGCGCCAGCAGCCTCATCGGGACAGGGGATAATTCACCCCTCCACTTT
TRBV6-5	TRBJ1-6	few	NA	CATSPGVNSPLHF	TGTGCCACGTCCCCGGGGGTCAATTCACCCCTCCACTTT
TRBV5-5	TRBJ2-1	few	NA	CASSWRGNEQFF	TGTGCCAGCAGCTGGCGGGGTAATGAGCAGTTCTTC
TRBV9	TRBJ2-1	NA	TRBD2	CASSVAPSGLLKGAQFF	TGTGCCAGCAGCGTAGCGCCTAGCGGGCTACTCAAAGGAGCCCAGTTCTTC
TRBV6-1	TRBJ1-5	NA	NA	CASGVSLGTPQHF	TGTGCCAGCGGGGTCAGTCTGGGGACGCCCCAGCATTTT
TRBV5-1	TRBJ2-1	many	TRBD2	CASNSAGGNEQFF	TGCGCCAGTAATTCAGCGGGGGGCAATGAGCAGTTCTTC
TRBV24-1	TRBJ2-1	few	NA	CATSGDSSSYNEQFF	TGTGCCACCAGTGGCGACTCGAGCTCCTACAATGAGCAGTTCTTC
TRBV11-2	TRBJ2-1	few	TRBD1	CASSRWTGNGNEQFF	TGTGCCAGCAGCAGATGGACAGGGAACGGCAATGAGCAGTTCTTC
TRBV11-3	TRBJ2-1	NA	NA	CASSLETGPYNEQFF	TGTGCCAGCAGCTTAGAAACAGGGCCTTACAATGAGCAGTTCTTC
TRBV4-3	TRBJ1-1	NA	NA	CASSQDMSASTEAFF	TGCGCCAGCAGCCAAGATATGAGCGCGAGCACTGAAGCTTTCTTT
TRBV5-1	TRBJ2-7	few	NA	CASSGSGSEQYF	TGCGCCAGCAGTGGATCAGGGAGCGAGCAGTACTTC
TRBV7-2	TRBJ2-3	few	TRBD1	CASSSRRQGADTQYF	TGTGCCAGCAGCTCGAGACGACAGGGGGCTGATACGCAGTATTTT
TRBV3-1	TRBJ2-7	NA	TRBD2	CASSPGLVLGEQYF	TGTGCCAGCAGCCCGGGACTAGTTCTAGGCGAGCAGTACTTC
TRBV7-2	TRBJ2-7	few	NA	CASSTLWEPEQYF	TGTGCCAGCAGCACTCTCTGGGAGCCCGAGCAGTACTTC
TRBV12-3/TRBV12-4	TRBJ2-1	NA	TRBD2	CASSLMLAAYEQFF	TGTGCCAGCAGTTTAATGCTAGCGGCTTATGAGCAGTTCTTC